This T cell receptor (beta chain) was identified during a study of shared clonotypes between healthy human individuals. Study-level results: Some clonotypes were shared by all four sorted-subset donors, while others were not shared. The non-shared ones had lower generation probabilities than the shared ones.

Researchers divided each subset's genomic DNA evenly across several immunoSEQ plates. Profiled with immunoSEQ multiplex PCR; TCRdb holds only in-frame clones, not every one. The data show about a million clones, with over 60% seen just once and over 1.3% held by the top ten. This CDR3 comprises 15 residues. Germline values: CDR1 SGHRS, CDR2 YFSETQ. The J segment lost 4 bases and the V segment lost 2 bases, leaving 6 bases of the junction unmatched. Comment on this clone: Its antigen is as yet unknown.

The rearrangement uses TRBV5-1 and TRBJ2-3, with 8 bases aligning to TRBD1. This TCR was recovered from a man between 18 and 35 years old in good health. The sequenced material came from memory CD4+ T cells sorted from blood. Subset denoted: CD45RA-negative fraction. CDR3 loop: CASSFTGGKADTQYF. The CDR3 bases are TGCGCCAGCAGCTTTACAGGGGGAAAAGCAGATACGCAGTATTTT.